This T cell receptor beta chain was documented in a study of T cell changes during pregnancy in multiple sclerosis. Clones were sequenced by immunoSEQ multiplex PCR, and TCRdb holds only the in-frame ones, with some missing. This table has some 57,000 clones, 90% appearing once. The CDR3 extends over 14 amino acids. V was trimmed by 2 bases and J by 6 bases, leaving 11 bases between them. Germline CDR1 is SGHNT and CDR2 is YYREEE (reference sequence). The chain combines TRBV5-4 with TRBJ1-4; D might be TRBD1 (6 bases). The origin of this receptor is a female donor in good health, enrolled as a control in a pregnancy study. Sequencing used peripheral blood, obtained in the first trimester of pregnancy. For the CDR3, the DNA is TGTGCCAGCAGCTTCGGGGGGCGGGATGAAAAACTGTTTTTT. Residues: CASSFGGRDEKLFF.